This TCR beta chain was observed in a study of cytomegalovirus exposure and HLA in healthy donors. Notes on the study in general: Later analysis demonstrated an association between a missense DCLRE1C variant and TCR beta V- and J-gene trimming. The availability of immune exposure information extended only to CMV serostatus.

The PCR employed 60 Vbeta primers together with 13 Jbeta primers. The table came from immunoSEQ multiplex PCR; TCRdb's copy has only in-frame clones and leaves some out. This table holds fewer than 90,000 clones, approximately 79% found once. In regard to this clone: The antigen is not known.

Germline V lookup: CDR1 LNHDA, CDR2 SQIVND (reference sequence). V shed 5 bases, J shed 6 bases, and the junction held 9 bases outside the gene matches. This CDR3 spans 15 amino acids. The TCR comes from a female donor in good health and CMV-seronegative. Sequencing was done on a sample of PBMCs. The chain uses TRBV19 and TRBJ1-5; 8 nucleotides match TRBD1. The CDR3 protein is CASSVLDRAGQPQHF. CDR3 coding DNA: TGTGCCAGTAGTGTCCTGGACAGGGCGGGTCAGCCCCAGCATTTT.